This T cell receptor (beta chain) came from a study of blood T cell repertoires in COVID-19 (dated by TCRdb to about 2020). Describing the broader study: Collaborator samples came from the United States, Italy and Spain and covered acute and convalescent phases of COVID-19. The prospective study material was composed of cDNA or gDNA derived from T cells, B-cell-depleted T cells, or PBMCs. The dataset comprised deeply sampled blood TCRbeta repertoires from subjects exposed to, actively infected with, or recovered from COVID-19. The samples were drawn from the first 160 participants of the ongoing ImmuneRACE study and from some 1,300 subjects provided by 6 global collaborators. The sample metadata nearly always contained a de-identified subject ID, COVID-19 status, age in years and sex. Where available, HLA class I and class II types were taken from metadata supplied by the sample provider and were not determined by assay-based typing. A freely available public database, intended as a resource for researchers studying the immune response to SARS-CoV-2, is where the repertoires were released.

The immunoSEQ Assay, a bias-controlled multiplex PCR, was used to amplify TCRbeta CDR3 regions from genomic DNA. The source study handled its data this way. The number of nucleated cells in each sample was estimated from the amplification of reference gene primers within the assay. To quantify the absolute abundance of each unique TCRbeta CDR3 rearrangement, sequence reads were collapsed and filtered. For each sample, productive Simpson clonality was calculated as the square root of Simpson's diversity index across productive rearrangements. In TCRdb, the immuneACCESS table is reduced to in-frame sequences with V and J assigned. These tables do not hold every clone; where another copy was compared, an unresolved V gene accounts for under half, and the others remain unexplained. V, J and clone size are taken as reported in that table, and D and trimming were inferred from the DNA itself. Within this sample are a few hundred thousand clones, with approximately 91% of them counted one time only. Around an eighth of the sample is taken by the ten largest.

In regard to this clone: Its antigen is unknown. The sample holds no much larger clone one base away, and base qualities are not on file.

Collaborating institutions collected whole blood in K2EDTA tubes following their own protocols. Collaborator samples were shipped for TCRbeta analysis as frozen whole blood, isolated PBMCs, or DNA extracted from either sample type. The paper as a whole reports these results and caveats: How much clinical and demographic metadata was included differed by source and by participant, and the metadata was provided uncurated.

The sample taken for sequencing was peripheral blood. The receptor's source is a woman aged 55-69 years with acute or convalescent COVID-19.

CDR3 sequence: CASSFREGLGNSPLHF. The nucleotide sequence reads as follows: TGCGCCAGCAGCTTCAGGGAGGGGTTAGGTAATTCACCCCTCCACTTT. The sequence is built from TRBV5-1 and TRBJ1-6; the best D guess is TRBD1, with 5 bases matching. The CDR3 holds 16 amino acids from the cysteine to the phenylalanine. Solely the CDR3 DNA is kept, with 48 bases framed from the first base. V was cut back by 2 bases and J by 6 bases, leaving a gap of 15 bases between them. CDR1 and CDR2 are read off the germline V gene as SGHRS and YFSETQ.